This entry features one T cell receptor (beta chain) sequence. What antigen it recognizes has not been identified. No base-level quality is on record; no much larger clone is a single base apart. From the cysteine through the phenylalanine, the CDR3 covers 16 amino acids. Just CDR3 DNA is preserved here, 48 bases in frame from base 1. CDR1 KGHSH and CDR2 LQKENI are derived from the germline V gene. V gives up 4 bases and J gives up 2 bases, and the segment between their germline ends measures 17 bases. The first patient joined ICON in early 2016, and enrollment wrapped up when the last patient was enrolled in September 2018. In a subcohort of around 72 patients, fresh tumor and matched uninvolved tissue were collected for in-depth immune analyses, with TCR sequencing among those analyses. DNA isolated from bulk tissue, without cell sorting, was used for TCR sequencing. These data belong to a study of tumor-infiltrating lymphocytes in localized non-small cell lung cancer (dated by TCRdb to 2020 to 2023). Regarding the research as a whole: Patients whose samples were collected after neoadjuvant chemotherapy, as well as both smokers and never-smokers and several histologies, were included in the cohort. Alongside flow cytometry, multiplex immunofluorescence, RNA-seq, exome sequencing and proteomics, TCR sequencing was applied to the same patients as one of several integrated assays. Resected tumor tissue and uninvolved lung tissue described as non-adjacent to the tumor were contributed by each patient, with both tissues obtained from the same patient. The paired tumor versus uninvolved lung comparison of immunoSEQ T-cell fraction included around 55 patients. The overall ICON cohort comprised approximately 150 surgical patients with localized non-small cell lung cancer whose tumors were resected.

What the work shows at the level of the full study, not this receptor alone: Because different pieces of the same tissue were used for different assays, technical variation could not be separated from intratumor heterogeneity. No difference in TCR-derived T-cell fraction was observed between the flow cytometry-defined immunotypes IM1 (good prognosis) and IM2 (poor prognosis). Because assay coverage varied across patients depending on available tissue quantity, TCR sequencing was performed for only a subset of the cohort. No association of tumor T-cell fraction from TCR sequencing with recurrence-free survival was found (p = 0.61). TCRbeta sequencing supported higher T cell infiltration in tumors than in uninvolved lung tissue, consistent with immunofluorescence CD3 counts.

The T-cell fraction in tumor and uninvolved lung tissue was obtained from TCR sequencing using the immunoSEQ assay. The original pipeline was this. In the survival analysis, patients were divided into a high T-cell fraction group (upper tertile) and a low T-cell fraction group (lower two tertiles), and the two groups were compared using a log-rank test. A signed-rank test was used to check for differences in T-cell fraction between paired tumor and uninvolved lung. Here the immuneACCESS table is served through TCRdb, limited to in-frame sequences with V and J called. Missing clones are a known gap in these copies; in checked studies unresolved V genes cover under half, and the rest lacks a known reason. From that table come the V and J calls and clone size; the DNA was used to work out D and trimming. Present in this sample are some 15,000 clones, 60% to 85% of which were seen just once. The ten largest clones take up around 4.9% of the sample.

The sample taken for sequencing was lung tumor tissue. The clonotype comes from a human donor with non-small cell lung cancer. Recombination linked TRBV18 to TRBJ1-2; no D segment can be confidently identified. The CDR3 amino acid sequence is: CASSLTADLANYGYTF. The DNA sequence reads TGTGCCAGCTCACTCACTGCTGACTTGGCGAACTATGGCTACACCTTC.